This TCR beta chain originates from a study of T-cell reconstitution after alpha-beta-depleted transplantation in children. Overall study findings and caveats: After transplant, high TCRbeta diversity at day 60 in some patients arose from surviving recipient T cells and thymic progenitors. The origin of alpha-beta T cells about two months after transplant was reportedly several hundred expanded graft clones. The authors attributed T-cell counts and diversity one year after transplant mostly to newly produced T cells.

Preparing the TCRbeta library involved the use of unique molecular identifiers. Each CDR3 protein gets one entry after TCRdb re-called the PCR reads with MiXCR. The repertoire holds approximately 47,000 distinct CDR3 sequences, with approximately 52% as singletons. As concerns this clonotype: Its target is unknown.

Trimming left V 6 bases short and J 2 bases short, with 17 bases between. Germline V CDR1 and CDR2: KGHSH, LQKENI. CDR3 length: 15 residues. The input for sequencing was peripheral blood, taken before TCRalphabeta/CD19-depleted stem cell transplant. This sequence originates from a boy in the first two years of life with SCID, due to receive a stem cell transplant. The V gene is TRBV18, the J gene TRBJ2-7; a possible D gene is TRBD1 (5 bases). CDR3 nucleotide sequence: TGTGCCAGCTCTCCATCAGGGCGGCACACCTACGAGCAGTACTTC. Encoded protein: CASSPSGRHTYEQYF.